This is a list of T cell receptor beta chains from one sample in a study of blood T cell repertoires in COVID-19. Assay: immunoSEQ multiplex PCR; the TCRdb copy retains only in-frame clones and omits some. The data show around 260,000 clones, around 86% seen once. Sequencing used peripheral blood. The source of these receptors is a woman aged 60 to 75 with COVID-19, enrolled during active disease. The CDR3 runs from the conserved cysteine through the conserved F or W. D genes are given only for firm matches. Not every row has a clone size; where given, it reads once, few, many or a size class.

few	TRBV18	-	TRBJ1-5	TGTGCCAGCTCACCACCTTCAGGGTCTCCCCAGCATTTT	CASSPPSGSPQHF
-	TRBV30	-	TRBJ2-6	TGTGCCTGGACCTCGCCGGGCTCTGGGGCCAACGTCCTGACTTTC	CAWTSPGSGANVLTF
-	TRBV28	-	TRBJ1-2	TGTGCCAGCAGTTTATCCCACACAGGGTTCGGTTACTATGGCTACACCTTC	CASSLSHTGFGYYGYTF
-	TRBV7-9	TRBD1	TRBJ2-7	TGTGCCAGCAGCACACCGCCGGGACAGGGGGTATACGAGCAGTACTTC	CASSTPPGQGVYEQYF
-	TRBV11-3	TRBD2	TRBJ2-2	TGTGCCAGCAGTTCTCCGGGACTAGAAAACACCGGGGAGCTGTTTTTT	CASSSPGLENTGELFF
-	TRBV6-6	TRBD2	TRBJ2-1	TGTGCCACCGGGGGGTCCTACAATGAGCAGTTCTTC	CATGGSYNEQFF
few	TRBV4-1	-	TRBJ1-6	TGCGCCAGCAGCGTCGCTGGAGGCTCCTATAATTCACCCCTCCACTTT	CASSVAGGSYNSPLHF
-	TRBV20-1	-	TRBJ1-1	TGCAGTGCAACGGTGGTCGAAGCTTTCTTT	CSATVVEAFF
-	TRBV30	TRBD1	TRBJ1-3	TGTGCCTGGAGTGTAACGAGGGTGGAGGGGGCGGCGGGTTCTGGAAACACCATATATTTT	CAWSVTRVEGAAGSGNTIYF
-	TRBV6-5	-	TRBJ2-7	TGTGCCAGCAGTTACTCACGGGAGTCGGAGCAGTACTTC	CASSYSRESEQYF
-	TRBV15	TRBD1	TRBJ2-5	TGTGCCACCAGCAGAGATCAAAATCTATGGACAGGGCAGGGAGAGACCCAGTACTTC	CATSRDQNLWTGQGETQYF
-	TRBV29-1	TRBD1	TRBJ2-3	TGCAGCGTTAGAGAAGGGACAGGGACAGATACGCAGTATTTT	CSVREGTGTDTQYF
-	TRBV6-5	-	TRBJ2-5	TGTGCCAGCACTTTACTGGGGGGTGTACAAGAGACCCAGTACTTC	CASTLLGGVQETQYF
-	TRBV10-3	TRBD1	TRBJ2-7	TGTGCCATCAGTGAGAGGACAGGCGACGAGCAGTACTTC	CAISERTGDEQYF
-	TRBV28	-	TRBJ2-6	TGTGCCAGCTACTCTTCTGGGGCCAACGTCCTGACTTTC	CASYSSGANVLTF
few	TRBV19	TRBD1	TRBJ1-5	TGTGCCAGTAGTGCCCGGGGGACAGGGGGCCCTGGGGGCAATCAGCCCCAGCATTTT	CASSARGTGGPGGNQPQHF
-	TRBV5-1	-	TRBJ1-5	TGCGCCAGCAGCTTGGAGGGGGGGGGCTTCAATCAGCCCCAGCATTTT	CASSLEGGGFNQPQHF
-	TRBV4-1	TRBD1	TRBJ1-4	TGCGCCAGCAGCCAGAGTGGGGGACAGTATAATGAAAAACTGTTTTTT	CASSQSGGQYNEKLFF
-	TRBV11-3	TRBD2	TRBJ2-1	TGTGCCAGCAGCTTAACAGCGGGGTACGGCTCCTACAATGAGCAGTTCTTC	CASSLTAGYGSYNEQFF
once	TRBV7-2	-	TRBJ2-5	TGTGCCAGCAGCTTCCCGGGTCGGGAGCGGCCCCAGTACTTC	CASSFPGRERPQYF
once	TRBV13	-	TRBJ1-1	TGTGCCAGCAGCTTAGTTGCCCGGCGGGGCACTGAAGCTTTCTTT	CASSLVARRGTEAFF
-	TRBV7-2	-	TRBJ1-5	TGTGCCAGCAGCGCAGACAATCAGCCCCAGCATTTT	CASSADNQPQHF
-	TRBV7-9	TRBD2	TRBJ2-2	TGTGCCAGCAGCCCCCAGGGTGGCGGGAGGACCGGGGAGCTGTTTTTT	CASSPQGGGRTGELFF
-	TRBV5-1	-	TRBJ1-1	TGCGCCAGCAGCAGGGGATTGGTCGGGACTGAAGCTTTCTTT	CASSRGLVGTEAFF
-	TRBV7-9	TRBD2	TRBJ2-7	TGTGCCAGCAGCTCGCGGGAGGGTTCTCCATCAGAGCAGTACTTC	CASSSREGSPSEQYF
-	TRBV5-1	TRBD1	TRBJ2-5	TGCGCCAGCAGCCCAGACAGGGTGGGGGAGACCCAGTACTTC	CASSPDRVGETQYF
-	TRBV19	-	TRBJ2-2	TGTGCCAGTCCTACGTACTGCTGGACCGGGGAGCTGTTTTTT	CASPTYCWTGELFF
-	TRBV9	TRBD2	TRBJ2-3	TGTGCCAGCAGCGCTGCGCCCGGGACTAGCGGTTTCACAGATACGCAGTATTTT	CASSAAPGTSGFTDTQYF
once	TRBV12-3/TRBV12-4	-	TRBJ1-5	TGTGCCAGCAGCCCGGATTCCGGAGGGGCCCAGCATTTT	CASSPDSGGAQHF
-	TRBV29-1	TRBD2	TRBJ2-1	TGCAGCACCGGGACTAGTACCTACAATGAGCAGTTCTTC	CSTGTSTYNEQFF
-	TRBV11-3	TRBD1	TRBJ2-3	TGTGCCAGCAGCTTAGGGGACAGGGGGCGCACAGATACGCAGTATTTT	CASSLGDRGRTDTQYF
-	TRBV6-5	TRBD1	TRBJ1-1	TGTGCCAGCAGGAGGGACAGCGTGAACACTGAAGCTTTCTTT	CASRRDSVNTEAFF
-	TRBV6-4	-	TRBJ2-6	TGTGCCAGCAGTGACTCGTTCGCGGGCTCTGGGGCCAACGTCCTGACTTTC	CASSDSFAGSGANVLTF
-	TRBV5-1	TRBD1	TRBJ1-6	TGCGCCAGCAGCCCCGGGACAGCCTTGGGGAGCCCACCCCTCCACTTT	CASSPGTALGSPPLHF
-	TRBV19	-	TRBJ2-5	TGTGCCAGTAGTAGAGGAGAGCCCCAAGAGACCCAGTACTTC	CASSRGEPQETQYF
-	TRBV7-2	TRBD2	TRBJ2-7	TGTGCCAGCAGCTTAGCTACAGCGGGAGGGTTCTACGAGCAGTACTTC	CASSLATAGGFYEQYF
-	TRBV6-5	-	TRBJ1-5	TGTGCCAGCAGGCTAGACAGTGATAATCGGCCCCAGCATTTT	CASRLDSDNRPQHF
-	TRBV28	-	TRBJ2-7	TGTGCCAGTAACGGTCCGGGAATCAACTACGAGCAGTACTTC	CASNGPGINYEQYF
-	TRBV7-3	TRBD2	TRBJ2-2	TGTGCCAGCAGCCGCACTAGCGGAGCGAACACCGGGGAGCTGTTTTTT	CASSRTSGANTGELFF
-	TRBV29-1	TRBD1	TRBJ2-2	TGCAGCGTGTTAACAGGGGGCAGTGGCGGGGAGCTGTTTTTT	CSVLTGGSGGELFF
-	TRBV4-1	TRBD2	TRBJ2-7	TGCGCCAGCAGCCAAGCGATCGCAATGGGGTTAGCGGGATTATACGAGCAGTACTTC	CASSQAIAMGLAGLYEQYF
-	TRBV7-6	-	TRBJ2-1	TGTGCCAGCAGCTTTAGCGGAAGCTCCTACAATGAGCAGTTCTTC	CASSFSGSSYNEQFF
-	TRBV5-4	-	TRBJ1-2	TGTGCCAGCAGCTTCCAGGGGCGCTATGGCTACACCTTC	CASSFQGRYGYTF
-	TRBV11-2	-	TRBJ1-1	TGTGCCAGCAGTCCCTCGGGGGGAATAAGAGCTTTCTTT	CASSPSGGIRAFF
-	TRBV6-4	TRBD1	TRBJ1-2	TGTGCCAGCAGTGAACACATGGGACAGAACTATGGCTACACCTTC	CASSEHMGQNYGYTF
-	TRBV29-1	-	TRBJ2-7	TGCAGCGCAACTCGGGGGTTCGGGCAGTACTTC	CSATRGFGQYF